These 27 T cell receptor beta chains came from one sample sequenced in a study of regulatory T cells in long-lasting Graves disease. Stated time point: newly diagnosed GD, antithyroid drugs for less than 3 months. RNA extracted from PBMCs served as the sequencing template. The TCR beta library used iRepertoire HTBI primers with Arm-PCR amplification of CDR3. From the multiplex PCR reads, TCRdb called clonotypes with MiXCR, one entry per CDR3 protein. Among about 520,000 distinct CDR3 sequences listed, 12% were seen once. The same specimen was also included in a second study, on T cells in Graves' hyperthyroidism and ophthalmopathy.

Sequencing used peripheral blood mononuclear cells (PBMCs), obtained at new diagnosis, from a patient treated with antithyroid drugs. The receptor set was obtained from a woman aged 25 to 39 with Graves disease.

This clonotype has more than one count but fewer than ten. A clone one base away is much larger, so this may be a read error. V is TRBV3-1 and J is TRBJ2-2; TRBD1 is a possible D gene (6 bases). Germline V lookup: CDR1 LGHDT, CDR2 YNNKEL (reference sequence). CDR3 size: 15 residues. DNA for the CDR3: TGTGCCGGCAGCCCGGGACAACAGAACACCGGGGAGCTGTTTTTT. This gives the protein CAGSPGQQNTGELFF.

The table lists this clonotype with many counts. This sequence joins TRBV6-1 and TRBJ2-3; 8 nucleotides align to TRBD2. With 2 bases clipped from V and 6 bases from J, the junction kept 10 bases outside the gene matches. Germline V gene lookup returns CDR1 MNHNS and CDR2 SASEGT. CDR3 length: 16 amino acids. The CDR3 DNA is TGTGCCAGCAGTGAATCGTCTAGCGGGCACGGGGATACGCAGTATTTT. Protein: CASSESSSGHGDTQYF.

This clonotype was counted ten times or more. The chain uses TRBV20-1 and TRBJ2-3, with D uncertain. The germline V and J ends were trimmed by 5 bases and 4 bases, with 7 bases remaining between them. The CDR3 totals 11 residues. Germline V gene data show CDR1 as DFQATT and CDR2 as SNEGSKA (reference sequence). As DNA, the CDR3 is TGCAGTGCTGAAGGTTCAGATACGCAGTATTTT. Translation: CSAEGSDTQYF.

This chain links TRBV6-1 with TRBJ1-1, with D possibly matching TRBD1 (6 bases). The V and J ends lost 6 bases and 2 bases respectively, with 16 bases between them. CDR3 size: 15 residues. Germline CDR1 reads MNHNS; CDR2 reads SASEGT. CDR3 in amino acids: CASRDQGRINTEAFF. CDR3 DNA sequence: TGTGCCAGCAGGGATCAGGGGAGAATCAACACTGAAGCTTTCTTT.

A word on this clonotype: Germline is not matched at one junction end, which may reflect a read error. This sequence joins TRBV6-1 and TRBJ1-5; D is uncertain. Germline V CDR1 and CDR2: MNHNS, SASEGT. This CDR3 region has 18 residues. CDR3 sequence: CASSEGVVVGHGNQPQHF. CDR3 coding DNA: TGTGCCAGCAGCGAAGGAGTGGTCGTCGGTCATGGCAATCAGCCCCAGCATTTT.

This clonotype was found many times. This rearrangement joins TRBV6-1 to TRBJ1-3, with D tentatively TRBD1 (5 bases). CDR1 MNHNS and CDR2 SASEGT come from the germline V gene. The V gene lost 9 bases and the J gene lost 0 bases, with 12 bases spanning the gap. The CDR3 is 14 amino acids. This CDR3 is CASNRQSSGNTIYF. The CDR3 DNA reads as TGTGCCAGTAACCGACAGTCCTCTGGAAACACCATATATTTT.

This clonotype has at least ten counts. The chain uses TRBV5-6 and TRBJ2-3; no reliable D call. The CDR3 runs to 14 residues. Trimming cost V 1 base and J 0 bases, with 6 bases left between them. Germline lookup yields CDR1 SGHDT and CDR2 YYEEEE. The CDR3 protein is CASSLLVSTDTQYF. Here the CDR3 DNA reads TGTGCCAGCAGCTTGCTGGTTAGCACAGATACGCAGTATTTT.

This clonotype was found many times. The chain couples TRBV9 to TRBJ2-5; TRBD2 matches at 7 bases. Germline CDR1 reads SGDLS; CDR2 reads YYNGEE. The CDR3 has 16 amino acids. With 0 bases clipped from V and 5 bases from J, the junction kept 10 bases outside the gene matches. CDR3 bases: TGTGCCAGCAGCGTAGCTACTAGCGAGGTGCAGGAGACCCAGTACTTC. This sequence encodes CASSVATSEVQETQYF.

This clonotype turned up a few times. V usage is TRBV5-4 and J usage is TRBJ2-7; 11 positions match TRBD1. This CDR3 comprises 16 residues. From germline, CDR1 is SGHNT and CDR2 YYREEE (reference sequence). Unmatched junction bases numbered 13, after V lost 4 bases and J lost 7 bases. The CDR3 coding sequence is TGTGCCAGCAGCCCCTGGACAGGGGGCAACTTTCGGGAGCAGTACTTC. Residues: CASSPWTGGNFREQYF. Using reference TRBV5-4 and TRBJ2-7 for the parts outside the CDR3, the full variable domain is ETGVTQSPTHLIKTRGQQVTLRCSSQSGHNTVSWYQQALGQGPQFIFQYYREEENGRGNFPPRFSGLQFPNYSSELNVNALELDDSALYLCASSPWTGGNFREQYFGPGTRLTVT.

DNA for the CDR3: TGTGCCAGCAGGCTACGGGAGCCGGGTGGGGCTTTCTTT. It codes for CASRLREPGGAFF. V is TRBV2 and J is TRBJ1-1; no firm D call. The CDR3 is 13 residues long. The V end lost 6 bases, the J end lost 11 bases, and 19 bases lay between the germline ends. Germline CDR1 reads SNHLY; CDR2 reads FYNNEI.

The V gene is TRBV10-2, the J gene TRBJ1-5; 7 nucleotides line up with TRBD1. Germline assignment: CDR1 WSHSY and CDR2 SAAADI. V was clipped by 6 bases and J by 3 bases; unmatched bases: 8. The CDR3 has 15 amino acids. In nucleotides, the CDR3 is TGCGCCAGCAGCCGGGACAGCAAACCCAATCAGCCCCAGCATTTT. Protein product: CASSRDSKPNQPQHF.

This clonotype has more than one count but fewer than ten. The chain has TRBV27 and TRBJ2-5, with 9 bases fitting TRBD2. The CDR3 runs to 15 residues. Germline V CDR1 and CDR2: MNHEY, SMNVEV (reference sequence). J gave up 7 bases and V 0 bases, and 6 bases lay outside the gene matches. CDR3 amino acids: CASSLSGLAAGTQYF. The CDR3 DNA is TGTGCCAGCAGTTTATCGGGACTAGCCGCCGGGACCCAGTACTTC.

On this clonotype itself: This may be a read error: a much more frequent sequence differs by one nucleotide. CDR3 sequence reads: CSAVNRLVGAWEQFF. The CDR3 DNA sequence: TGCAGTGCCGTAAACCGTCTAGTGGGAGCTTGGGAGCAGTTCTTC. The chain carries TRBV20-1 and TRBJ2-3; weak D call: TRBD2 (5 bases). The J call is in doubt because the DNA end fits TRBJ2-1 better. This CDR3 has 15 residues. Germline CDR1 and CDR2: DFQATT and SNEGSKA (reference sequence).

J is TRBJ2-1 and V is TRBV28; 7 nucleotides agree with TRBD2. Germline trimming cut 6 bases from V and 0 bases from J; bases unmatched to any gene: 5. This CDR3 is built from 15 residues. CDR1 and CDR2 from the germline V gene are MDHEN and SYDVKM. The DNA for the CDR3 is TGTGCCAGCAGCCGGGGGGACCACTCCTACAATGAGCAGTTCTTC. Protein: CASSRGDHSYNEQFF.

At least ten counts were recorded for this clonotype. The chain combines TRBV12-3 or TRBV12-4 with TRBJ1-5, with D uncertain. Trimming pared 4 bases from V and 2 bases from J, leaving 6 bases between. CDR3 length equals 13 residues. The CDR3 DNA reads TGTGCCAGCAGTTGGTTGGGCAATCAGCCCCAGCATTTT. Encoded protein: CASSWLGNQPQHF.

This clonotype came up many times. V usage is TRBV13 and J usage is TRBJ1-2; unclear D gene. Trimming removed 5 bases at V and 8 bases at J, with 18 bases between. Germline CDR1 PRHDT, CDR2 FYEKMQ (reference sequence). There are 14 residues in the CDR3. The CDR3 coding sequence is TGTGCCAGCAGCCCCCTACTGGTAGCGGAAGGCTACACCTTC. Its protein is CASSPLLVAEGYTF.

This clonotype was counted at least ten times. The chain's CDR3 is CASSRSGNRYNEQFF. In DNA form, the CDR3 reads TGTGCCAGCAGTCGAAGCGGGAATAGGTACAATGAGCAGTTCTTC. The rearrangement links TRBV6-1 to TRBJ2-1, with TRBD2 matching 7 bases. CDR1 is MNHNS and CDR2 is SASEGT in the germline V gene. Losses at the gene ends were 5 bases for V and 4 bases for J; bases not matched to a gene: 8. This CDR3 is built from 15 residues.

At least ten counts were recorded for this clonotype. DNA for the CDR3: TGTGCCAGCAGTTTAGCGGGACTAGCGGGCCAAGAGACCCAGTACTTC. Amino acid sequence: CASSLAGLAGQETQYF. The gene calls are TRBV12-3 or TRBV12-4 and TRBJ2-5; 12 bases agree with TRBD2. The junction had 0 bases not matched to a gene; V was cut back by 0 bases and J by 1 base. The CDR3 runs to 16 residues.

The chain combines TRBV4-3 with TRBJ2-7; possible D gene TRBD2, 5 bases. V was pared by 0 bases and J by 2 bases, with 8 bases between. The CDR3 runs to 14 residues. Germline assignment: CDR1 LGHNA and CDR2 YSLEER. The CDR3 bases are TGCGCCAGCAGCCAAGATCTGGAGGCCTACGAGCAGTACTTC. Its protein product is CASSQDLEAYEQYF.

Note on this clonotype: A much larger clone differs by one base, so this may be a read error. CDR3 DNA sequence: TGCGCCAGCAGCTTGCTCCCCCAAGGATCGGGGAGACTGTTTTTT. It yields the protein CASSLLPQGSGRLFF. The J gene is TRBJ1-4, the V gene TRBV5-1; no firm D call. CDR1 and CDR2 from the germline V gene are SGHRS and YFSETQ. This CDR3 is built from 15 residues. The V gene lost 1 base and the J gene lost 13 bases, with 20 bases spanning the gap.

Ten or more counts support this clonotype. The V gene is TRBV12-3 or TRBV12-4, the J gene TRBJ2-3, with D maybe TRBD1 (6 bases). This CDR3 has 15 amino acids. V dropped 5 bases and J dropped 0 bases, with 12 bases sitting between them. CDR3 loop: CASSPGALSTDTQYF. The CDR3 nucleotides read TGTGCCAGCAGTCCAGGGGCGTTAAGCACAGATACGCAGTATTTT.

About this clonotype: A much more abundant neighbour one base away suggests this may be a read error. Here the CDR3 omits its conserved ending phenylalanine or tryptophan, so a read error is the likely source. V and J are TRBV5-1 and TRBJ2-2; 9 bases map to TRBD1. CDR1 and CDR2 (germline): SGHRS, YFSETQ. V dropped 4 bases and J dropped 7; count of bases not matched to a gene: 8. The CDR3 covers 15 residues. The CDR3 nucleotides are TGCGCCAGCAGCCCGGGACAGGGCAATCTCGGGGAGCTGTTTTTG. Translating gives CASSPGQGNLGELFL.

This clonotype was counted ten times or more. This chain joins TRBV9 and TRBJ2-7; the match to TRBD1 covers 8 bases. Germline V gene lookup returns CDR1 SGDLS and CDR2 YYNGEE. The CDR3 length is 15 residues. J gave up 4 bases and V 3 bases, and 9 bases lay outside the gene matches. The CDR3 reads CASSAGTGLGYEQYF. CDR3 coding DNA: TGTGCCAGCAGCGCGGGGACAGGTCTGGGTTACGAGCAGTACTTC.

This clonotype was counted ten times or more. V usage is TRBV7-2 and J usage is TRBJ2-5; TRBD2 matches at 9 bases. The last part of the DNA fits TRBJ2-1 better; the J call may be wrong. This CDR3 region has 16 residues. The germline V gene encodes CDR1 SGHTA and CDR2 FQGNSA. CDR3 sequence reads: CASSLLWLAGKNEQFF. As DNA, the CDR3 is TGTGCCAGCAGCTTACTGTGGCTAGCGGGAAAGAATGAGCAGTTCTTC.

The CDR3 coding sequence is TGTGCCAGCAGTTTCATTGCAGCCAAAAACATTCAGTACTTC. This translates into CASSFIAAKNIQYF. The chain recombines TRBV28 with TRBJ2-4, with no clear D. Germline V lookup: CDR1 MDHEN, CDR2 SYDVKM. The germline V and J ends were trimmed by 3 bases and 0 bases, with 6 bases remaining between them. The CDR3 has 14 residues.

This chain joins TRBV27 and TRBJ1-1; possibly TRBD1 for D (6 bases). Looked up from germline, CDR1 is MNHEY and CDR2 is SMNVEV (reference sequence). The germline V and J ends were trimmed by 4 bases and 1 base, with 13 bases remaining between them. The CDR3 runs 15 residues. The CDR3 reads CASSYGGGWNTEAFF. The CDR3 coding sequence is TGTGCCAGCAGTTATGGGGGGGGCTGGAACACTGAAGCTTTCTTT.

Comment on this clonotype: A much larger clonotype is one base distant, so this may be a read error. This chain links TRBV7-9 with TRBJ2-3; no clear D. With the DNA end fitting TRBJ2-5 better, the J assignment may be wrong. Germline V CDR1 and CDR2: SEHNR, FQNEAQ (reference sequence). This CDR3 contains 12 residues. The CDR3: CASSSRAAYQYF. The CDR3 DNA follows: TGTGCCAGCAGCTCCCGGGCGGCTTACCAGTACTTC.